The T cell receptor (beta chain) under discussion was sequenced for a study of blood T cells in healthy people across ages. Study findings and constraints: Per-million-T-cell TCR beta diversity fell roughly linearly with age. Relative to aged donors, long-lived donors carried more naive CD4+ cells and displayed higher diversity.

To note about this clonotype: The antigen is not known.

Sample-barcoded 5' priming and a J-beta primer mix drove a second PCR of about 6 to 12 cycles. TCRdb re-analysed the 5' RACE reads in MiXCR, keeping a single row per CDR3 protein. Of hundreds of thousands of distinct CDR3 sequences listed, over 20% are singletons. Trimming took 5 bases from V and 4 from J, leaving 17 bases between them. Germline V lookup: CDR1 SQVTM, CDR2 ANQGSEA. This CDR3 has 14 amino acids. Sequencing was carried out using blood. The receptor comes from a man aged 70 or older in good health. The chain recombines TRBV29-1 with TRBJ1-2; D ambiguous. The CDR3 region is CSVKILPRAYGYTF. CDR3 nucleotides: TGCAGCGTTAAGATACTACCACGGGCCTATGGCTACACCTTC.